These 8 T cell receptor beta chains were sequenced from one sample in a study of T cell changes during pregnancy in multiple sclerosis. Some clones are missing from TCRdb's copy, which holds only in-frame ones; the method was immunoSEQ multiplex PCR. The sample holds around 29,000 clones; 90% to 95% are singletons and the top ten take roughly 5.7%. Sequenced here: CD8+ T cells from peripheral blood mononuclear cells, sampled before pregnancy. These receptor sequences come from a female donor with multiple sclerosis, enrolled in a pregnancy study.

The CDR3 loop is CASSVDSGLMNTEAFF. The CDR3 DNA sequence: TGTGCCAGCAGCGTAGATTCAGGTCTCATGAACACTGAAGCTTTCTTT. V and J are TRBV9 and TRBJ1-1; unclear D gene. The CDR3 has 16 residues. The ends were cut back, 0 bases at V and 0 bases at J, with 12 bases in the middle. CDR1 is SGDLS and CDR2 is YYNGEE in the germline V gene.

The rearrangement uses TRBV7-9 and TRBJ2-3; TRBD1 matches 7 bases. V trimming: 1 base; J trimming: 2 bases; junction bases outside the gene matches: 3. Germline CDR1 SEHNR, CDR2 FQNEAQ (reference sequence). This CDR3 has 15 amino acids. Written as DNA, the CDR3 is TGTGCCAGCAGCTTAGGGACAGGCCACACAGATACGCAGTATTTT. Translated: CASSLGTGHTDTQYF.

This chain uses TRBV4-3 with TRBJ1-4, with TRBD1 matching over 7 bases. There are 16 residues in the CDR3. Germline V lookup: CDR1 LGHNA, CDR2 YSLEER. V lost 3 bases and J lost 0; bases outside the gene matches: 4. The CDR3 loop is CASSQDRRTTNEKLFF. Written as DNA, the CDR3 is TGCGCCAGCAGCCAGGACAGGAGAACAACTAATGAAAAACTGTTTTTT.

This rearrangement joins TRBV27 to TRBJ2-7; the match to TRBD2 covers 10 bases. The CDR3 spans 14 residues. Trimming removed 5 bases from V and 5 bases from J; junction bases left unmatched: 6. From germline, CDR1 is MNHEY and CDR2 SMNVEV (reference sequence). The CDR3 DNA follows: TGTGCCAGCAGTCTAGCGGGAGCGTTCAACGAGCAGTACTTC. This sequence encodes CASSLAGAFNEQYF.

The CDR3 sequence: CASSSGQGIPEAFF. The CDR3 DNA sequence: TGTGCCAGCAGTTCGGGACAGGGGATACCTGAAGCTTTCTTT. The rearrangement links TRBV27 to TRBJ1-1, with 10 bases fitting TRBD1. Germline lookup yields CDR1 MNHEY and CDR2 SMNVEV (reference sequence). Unmatched junction bases numbered 5, after V lost 4 bases and J lost 6 bases. The CDR3 totals 14 residues.

The chain has TRBV7-9 and TRBJ2-7; tentative D call: TRBD1 (6 bases). The CDR3 has 12 amino acids. V lost 8 bases to trimming and J lost 0 bases, with 8 bases between them. CDR1 and CDR2 (germline): SEHNR, FQNEAQ (reference sequence). Written as DNA, the CDR3 is TGTGCCAGCGGGGGCCTCTCCTACGAGCAGTACTTC. Its translation is CASGGLSYEQYF.

The genes are TRBV9 and TRBJ2-1; 9 bases are a match to TRBD2. From germline, CDR1 is SGDLS and CDR2 YYNGEE. V trimming: 7 bases; J trimming: 8 bases; junction bases outside the gene matches: 7. The CDR3 runs 13 residues. The CDR3 nucleotides read TGTGCCAGCGGGCGGGGGGGCGTCGATGAGCAGTTCTTC. This translates into CASGRGGVDEQFF.

The J gene is TRBJ2-1, the V gene TRBV4-1; TRBD2 aligns across 10 bases. CDR1 MGHRA and CDR2 YSYEKL come from the germline V gene. This CDR3 is 16 amino acids long. The V gene end was trimmed by 0 bases and the J gene end by 8 bases; junction bases not matched to a gene: 7. The CDR3 sequence is CASSQEVAGGSDEQFF. CDR3 coding DNA: TGCGCCAGCAGCCAAGAAGTAGCGGGAGGCAGCGATGAGCAGTTCTTC.